This paragraph reports one TCR beta chain. Its antigen remains unidentified. V shed 0 bases, J shed 8 bases, and the junction held 6 bases outside the gene matches. The CDR3 is made up of 14 amino acids. Germline V gene data show CDR1 as MGHRA and CDR2 as YSYEKL. A quantity of roughly 0.5 to 1 ug RNA underwent reverse transcription using random hexamers. Each CDR3 protein is one row after TCRdb ran MiXCR on the immunoSEQ multiplex PCR reads. The profile shows fewer than 140,000 distinct CDR3 sequences, around 94% of them singletons. These data come from a study of CD8 T cells in Susac syndrome. Overall study: Sequencing included Susac syndrome patients, about 6 of them with active disease and roughly 8 in remission. The Susac syndrome patients were therapy-naive, on corticosteroids, or on intravenous immunoglobulin alone at blood draw. Study-wide points: The study conceded that its TCR sequencing and HLA analysis involved relatively few individuals. Peak Susac CD8+ clonal expansion was seen in TEMRA cells and active patients.

V usage is TRBV4-1 and J usage is TRBJ1-2, with 7 bases fitting TRBD1. The receptor's source is a human donor with Susac syndrome. Sequenced input: CD8+ T cells from PBMCs. The CDR3 sequence: CASSQDGRGEGYTF. DNA of the CDR3: TGCGCCAGCAGCCAAGATGGCAGGGGGGAGGGCTACACCTTC.